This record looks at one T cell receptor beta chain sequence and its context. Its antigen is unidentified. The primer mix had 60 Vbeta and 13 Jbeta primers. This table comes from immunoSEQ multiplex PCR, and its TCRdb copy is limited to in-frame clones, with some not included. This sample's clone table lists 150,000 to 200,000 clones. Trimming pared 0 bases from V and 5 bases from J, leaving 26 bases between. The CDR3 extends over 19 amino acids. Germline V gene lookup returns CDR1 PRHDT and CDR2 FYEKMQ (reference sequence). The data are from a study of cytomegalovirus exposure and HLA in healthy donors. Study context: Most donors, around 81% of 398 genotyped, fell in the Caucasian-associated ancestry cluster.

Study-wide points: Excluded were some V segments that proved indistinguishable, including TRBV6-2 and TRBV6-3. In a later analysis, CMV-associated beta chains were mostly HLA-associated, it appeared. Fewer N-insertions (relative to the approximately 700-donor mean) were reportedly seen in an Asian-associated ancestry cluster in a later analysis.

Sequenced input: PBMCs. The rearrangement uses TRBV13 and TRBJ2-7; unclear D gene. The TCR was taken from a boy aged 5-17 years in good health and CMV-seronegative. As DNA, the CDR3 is TGTGCCAGCAGCTTAGGCTTTGGTGTTGGCATAGCTCTCTCTCACGAGCAGTACTTC. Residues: CASSLGFGVGIALSHEQYF.